Following are 27 T cell receptor beta chains from one sample sequenced in a study of blood T cell repertoires in COVID-19. Produced via immunoSEQ multiplex PCR; TCRdb's table is partial and in-frame only. The sample shows 95,000 to 150,000 clones, more than 70% of them seen only once. Sequencing used peripheral blood. All receptors derive from a man aged 60-69 years with acute or convalescent COVID-19.

The chain couples TRBV6-2 or TRBV6-3 to TRBJ2-1; 12 bases agree with TRBD2. Trimming took 6 bases from V and 2 from J; bases not matched to a gene: 2. The germline V gene has CDR1 MNHEY and CDR2 SVGEGT. CDR3 length equals 15 residues. The CDR3 nucleotides read TGTGCCAGCAGCCGACTAGCGGGGGCCTACAATGAGCAGTTCTTC. It codes for CASSRLAGAYNEQFF.

V is TRBV20-1 and J is TRBJ1-2, with 9 bases aligning to TRBD1. This CDR3 region has 11 residues. The J segment lost 12 bases and the V segment lost 5 bases, leaving 7 bases of the junction unmatched. Germline lookup yields CDR1 DFQATT and CDR2 SNEGSKA (reference sequence). CDR3 DNA sequence: TGCAGTGCTCCTACAGGGGGCGGGGACACCTTC. Translating gives CSAPTGGGDTF.

Here the CDR3 reads CASSPPGSSQETQYF. CDR3 in DNA: TGTGCCAGCTCACCACCCGGGAGTAGCCAAGAGACCCAGTACTTC. This chain uses TRBV18 with TRBJ2-5; possibly TRBD2 for D (6 bases). V was trimmed by 0 bases and J by 1 base, leaving 9 bases between them. This CDR3 is built from 15 residues. Germline V gives CDR1 KGHSH, CDR2 LQKENI. The full variable domain, completed using reference TRBV18 and TRBJ2-5, is NAGVMQNPRHLVRRRGQEARLRCSPMKGHSHVYWYRQLPEEGLKFMVYLQKENIIDESGMPKERFSAEFPKEGPSILRIQQVVRGDSAAYFCASSPPGSSQETQYFGPGTRLLVL.

The J gene is TRBJ1-5, the V gene TRBV13; the D gene is possibly TRBD1 (6 bases). V was trimmed by 0 bases and J by 2 bases, leaving 8 bases between them. This CDR3 is built from 15 residues. Germline V gene sequence: CDR1 PRHDT, CDR2 FYEKMQ (reference sequence). Here the CDR3 DNA reads TGTGCCAGCAGCTTAGGACAGGGAGGCAATCAGCCCCAGCATTTT. Amino acids: CASSLGQGGNQPQHF.

The chain has TRBV5-1 and TRBJ2-2; 9 nucleotides agree with TRBD1. V shed 7 bases, J shed 0 bases, and the junction held 4 bases outside the gene matches. Germline CDR1 and CDR2: SGHRS and YFSETQ. This CDR3 spans 15 amino acids. The CDR3 reads CASDRTGANTGELFF. Written as DNA, the CDR3 is TGCGCCAGCGACAGGACAGGGGCGAACACCGGGGAGCTGTTTTTT.

This clone showed up just once. The chain uses TRBV2 and TRBJ2-5, with D perhaps matching TRBD1 (6 bases). The CDR3 contains 15 residues. V was cut by 1 base and J by 4 bases, with 13 bases left in between. The V gene's germline CDR1 is SNHLY and CDR2 FYNNEI. CDR3 DNA sequence: TGTGCCAGCAGTGAAGGCAGGGGAATGCTAGAGACCCAGTACTTC. It specifies CASSEGRGMLETQYF. Filled out from reference TRBV2 and TRBJ2-5, the complete variable domain reads EPEVTQTPSHQVTQMGQEVILRCVPISNHLYFYWYRQILGQKVEFLVSFYNNEISEKSEIFDDQFSVERPDGSNFTLKIRSTKLEDSAMYFCASSEGRGMLETQYFGPGTRLLVL.

The chain employs TRBV19 and TRBJ2-1, with a weak D call TRBD1 (7 bases). Germline values: CDR1 LNHDA, CDR2 SQIVND (reference sequence). The CDR3 covers 15 residues. Trimming shortened V by 2 bases and J by 8 bases, and 16 bases separated the two germline ends. The CDR3 here is CASSILQGGVDEQFF. CDR3 bases: TGTGCCAGTAGTATATTGCAGGGGGGCGTGGATGAGCAGTTCTTC. The variable domain in full, with the rest retrieved from reference TRBV19 and TRBJ2-1, is DGGITQSPKYLFRKEGQNVTLSCEQNLNHDAMYWYRQDPGQGLRLIYYSQIVNDFQKGDIAEGYSVSREKKESFPLTVTSAQKNPTAFYLCASSILQGGVDEQFFGPGTRLTVL.

V and J are TRBV27 and TRBJ2-7; possibly TRBD2 for D (6 bases). Germline loops: CDR1 MNHEY, CDR2 SMNVEV (reference sequence). V was cut by 1 base and J by 6 bases, with 10 bases left in between. The CDR3 length is 13 residues. The CDR3 DNA reads TGTGCCAGCAGTTTATTACTGGGGGGCGAGCAGTACTTC. Protein product: CASSLLLGGEQYF.

J is TRBJ2-7 and V is TRBV7-9; 9 bases match TRBD1. With V trimmed by 5 bases and J by 5 bases, 7 bases remained unmatched. The CDR3 covers 14 residues. Germline V CDR1 and CDR2: SEHNR, FQNEAQ (reference sequence). The CDR3 DNA sequence: TGTGCCAGCAGCCCCGGGACAGGGCCCAACGAGCAGTACTTC. It encodes CASSPGTGPNEQYF.

The chain joins TRBV28 to TRBJ2-2; maybe TRBD1 (5 bases). The CDR3 length is 14 residues. V was shortened by 6 bases and J by 2 bases, with 10 bases between the two germline ends. Germline CDR1 is MDHEN and CDR2 is SYDVKM. The CDR3 is CASRVGANTGELFF. In DNA, the CDR3 is TGTGCCAGCAGGGTTGGGGCTAACACCGGGGAGCTGTTTTTT.

This clone was found once. In DNA, the CDR3 is TGTGCCAGCAGCTTGGCACAGTACTCCGAGCAGTACTTC. Translated, it gives CASSLAQYSEQYF. The chain recombines TRBV5-6 with TRBJ2-7; D remains unclear. Trimming cost V 0 bases and J 6 bases, with 10 bases left between them. Germline V gene lookup returns CDR1 SGHDT and CDR2 YYEEEE. The CDR3 extends over 13 amino acids.

This clone has only a few counts. The rearrangement joins TRBV10-3 to TRBJ1-2; no definite D call. Trimming took off 3 bases at V and 6 bases at J, with 8 bases between the two ends. From germline, CDR1 is ENHRY and CDR2 SYGVKD. The CDR3 has 12 residues. The chain's CDR3 is CAISENGDGYTF. The CDR3 nucleotides read TGTGCCATCAGTGAAAACGGGGATGGCTACACCTTC.

The chain carries TRBV7-8 and TRBJ1-3, with 8 bases identical to TRBD1. CDR1 SGHVS and CDR2 FQNEAQ come from the germline V gene. This CDR3 region has 15 residues. Trimming took 1 base from V and 4 from J; bases not matched to a gene: 3. CDR3 region: CASSLGRTGGNTIYF. For the CDR3, the DNA is TGTGCCAGCAGCTTAGGCCGGACAGGGGGAAACACCATATATTTT.

The chain joins TRBV5-6 to TRBJ1-5; no definite D call. The germline gives CDR1 SGHDT, CDR2 YYEEEE. Trimming left V 2 bases short and J 15 bases short, with 18 bases between. The CDR3 runs 13 residues. The CDR3: CASSLKSRGYRHF. CDR3 DNA sequence: TGTGCCAGCAGCTTAAAGTCACGGGGATATAGGCATTTT.

The rearrangement uses TRBV9 and TRBJ1-2; D uncertain. Per the germline V gene, CDR1 is SGDLS and CDR2 is YYNGEE. Trimming left V 2 bases short and J 5 bases short, with 7 bases between. This CDR3 is 12 amino acids long. DNA of the CDR3: TGTGCCAGCAGCGTCGGGGTTTATGGCTACACCTTC. Protein sequence: CASSVGVYGYTF.

The chain combines TRBV7-9 with TRBJ2-7; 11 positions agree with TRBD2. The germline V gene has CDR1 SEHNR and CDR2 FQNEAQ (reference sequence). V gave up 5 bases and J gave up 6 bases; unmatched junction bases: 15. The CDR3 is 17 residues long. CDR3 residues: CASSAGLLAGVIGEQYF. CDR3 coding DNA: TGTGCCAGCAGCGCCGGGTTACTAGCGGGAGTTATAGGCGAGCAGTACTTC.

The chain carries TRBV7-6 and TRBJ2-3; possible D gene TRBD1, 5 bases. The CDR3 extends over 17 amino acids. Trimming pared 2 bases from V and 3 bases from J, leaving 18 bases between. Germline V gives CDR1 SGHVS, CDR2 FNYEAQ. CDR3 bases: TGTGCCAGCAGCTTAAGGGGTAGTGGGGCTCGTACAGATACGCAGTATTTT. This codes for CASSLRGSGARTDTQYF.

The chain carries TRBV5-1 and TRBJ2-1, with 10 bases matching TRBD2. This CDR3 spans 17 amino acids. The trim removed 0 bases at V and 7 bases at J, leaving 10 bases unmatched. The germline gives CDR1 SGHRS, CDR2 YFSETQ. The CDR3 DNA is TGCGCCAGCAGCTTGGGTGGTCGGGCTAGCGGGAGAAATGAGCAGTTCTTC. Its protein product is CASSLGGRASGRNEQFF. Together with reference TRBV5-1 and TRBJ2-1, the CDR3 gives the full variable domain: KAGVTQTPRYLIKTRGQQVTLSCSPISGHRSVSWYQQTPGQGLQFLFEYFSETQRNKGNFPGRFSGRQFSNSRSEMNVSTLELGDSALYLCASSLGGRASGRNEQFFGPGTRLTVL.

Concerning this clone: The junction departs from germline at one end; a sequencing error may be responsible. The chain couples TRBV7-2 to TRBJ2-3; the D gene is possibly TRBD2 (6 bases). Germline CDR1 reads SGHTA; CDR2 reads FQGNSA. The CDR3 is 14 amino acids. This CDR3 is CASSPLGRELGGTF. The CDR3 DNA follows: TGTGCCAGCAGCCCCCTAGGGCGGGAACTAGGAGGGACCTTT.

This clone was recorded only once. The V and J genes are TRBV28 and TRBJ2-3; perhaps TRBD2 as D (6 bases). Germline V gene sequence: CDR1 MDHEN, CDR2 SYDVKM. With 3 bases removed from V and 4 bases from J, the gap between germline ends came to 14 bases. The CDR3 totals 15 residues. The DNA for the CDR3 is TGTGCCAGCAGTTTTTTCCGGCGGGACTCAGATACGCAGTATTTT. Translated: CASSFFRRDSDTQYF. Based on the CDR3 plus reference TRBV28 and TRBJ2-3, the full variable domain is DVKVTQSSRYLVKRTGEKVFLECVQDMDHENMFWYRQDPGLGLRLIYFSYDVKMKEKGDIPEGYSVSREKKERFSLILESASTNQTSMYLCASSFFRRDSDTQYFGPGTRLTVL.

This chain connects TRBV30 to TRBJ1-2, with D possibly matching TRBD1 (5 bases). Trimming shortened V by 2 bases and J by 2 bases, and 9 bases separated the two germline ends. This CDR3 has 13 residues. The V gene's germline CDR1 is GTSNPN and CDR2 SVGIG (reference sequence). The CDR3 DNA is TGTGCCTGGAGTCAGGGCTCCAACTATGGCTACACCTTC. Encoded protein: CAWSQGSNYGYTF.

This chain joins TRBV11-3 and TRBJ2-1, with TRBD2 matching 7 bases. J gave up 7 bases and V 1 base, and 13 bases lay outside the gene matches. CDR1 is SGHNT, CDR2 YENEEA, per germline. The CDR3 covers 17 residues. Here the CDR3 DNA reads TGTGCCAGCAGCTTAGGGGGGGGTAGCGGGCGATGGAATGAGCAGTTCTTC. Translated: CASSLGGGSGRWNEQFF.

The chain employs TRBV28 and TRBJ2-7; TRBD1 agrees at 7 bases. After removal of 5 bases from V and 2 bases from J, the junction contained 9 bases not matched to a gene. The length of the CDR3 is 15 residues. Germline CDR1 MDHEN, CDR2 SYDVKM. The CDR3 coding sequence is TGTGCCAGCAGTGAGCCCCGACAGGGCACCTACGAGCAGTACTTC. Its protein is CASSEPRQGTYEQYF.

This chain connects TRBV19 to TRBJ2-3; 13 nucleotides line up with TRBD2. CDR1 and CDR2 (germline): LNHDA, SQIVND (reference sequence). CDR3 length: 18 residues. Trimming at V came to 3 bases and at J to 1 base, leaving 7 bases not matched to a gene. CDR3 nucleotides: TGTGCCAGTAGTATCGGACTAGCGGGAGTCCCAGGCACAGATACGCAGTATTTT. It encodes CASSIGLAGVPGTDTQYF.

The chain combines TRBV4-3 with TRBJ2-3; TRBD1 matches at 7 bases. The germline CDR1 and CDR2 sequences are LGHNA and YSLEER. CDR3 size: 15 residues. With V trimmed by 0 bases and J by 5 bases, 5 bases remained unmatched. The CDR3 sequence: CASSQDIGGIDTQYF. The CDR3 DNA is TGCGCCAGCAGCCAAGATATAGGGGGCATAGATACGCAGTATTTT.

This rearrangement joins TRBV20-1 to TRBJ2-5; D not certain. CDR3 length: 10 amino acids. Germline CDR1 reads DFQATT; CDR2 reads SNEGSKA (reference sequence). With 2 bases removed from V and 5 bases from J, the gap between germline ends came to 3 bases. The CDR3 bases are TGCAGTGCTAGACAGGAGACCCAGTACTTC. This sequence encodes CSARQETQYF.

Points on this clone: Compared with germline, one end of the junction differs, possibly owing to a read error. This rearrangement joins TRBV7-7 to TRBJ2-2; TRBD1 aligns across 8 bases. There are 16 residues in the CDR3. From germline, CDR1 is SSHAT and CDR2 FNYEAQ (reference sequence). CDR3 protein: CASSLEDRAYTGELFF. DNA for the CDR3: TGTGCTAGCAGCTTAGAGGACAGGGCATACACCGGGGAGCTGTTTTTT.